The rows below give T cell receptor beta chains drawn from one sample of a study of beta chain features in type 1 diabetes. Assay: immunoSEQ multiplex PCR; the TCRdb copy retains only in-frame clones and omits some. The table has fewer than 900,000 clones, under 20% seen once; the top ten hold 0.023%. Sequenced: naive CD4+ T cells from blood. The receptor set was obtained from a woman under 30 in good health. CDR3s include the opening cysteine and the closing phenylalanine or tryptophan. Each record gives: clone size, J gene, D gene, V gene, CDR3 protein, CDR3 DNA. A D gene is named only where the DNA matches it firmly. Expanded clones get a size class; other rows say once, few or many, or leave the size out.

NA,TRBJ2-3,NA,TRBV9,CASSHDRQGITDTQYF,TGTGCCAGCAGCCACGACCGGCAGGGGATCACAGATACGCAGTATTTT
NA,TRBJ1-2,NA,TRBV19,CASTAFGANYGYTF,TGTGCCAGTACCGCCTTCGGGGCGAACTATGGCTACACCTTC
many,TRBJ2-4,NA,TRBV27,CASSLQGSAKNIQYF,TGTGCCAGCAGCCTACAGGGTTCGGCCAAAAACATTCAGTACTTC
NA,TRBJ2-6,NA,TRBV7-9,CASSLGSGANVLTF,TGTGCCAGCAGCTTGGGGTCTGGGGCCAACGTCCTGACTTTC
few,TRBJ2-1,NA,TRBV7-9,CASSVTTHNEQFF,TGTGCCAGCAGCGTGACTACCCACAATGAGCAGTTCTTC
few,TRBJ1-2,TRBD1,TRBV19,CASSTGTGAANYGYTF,TGTGCCAGTAGTACGGGAACAGGGGCCGCTAACTATGGCTACACCTTC
few,TRBJ2-5,NA,TRBV5-8,CASSHGLVADQETQYF,TGTGCCAGCAGCCATGGACTTGTAGCGGACCAAGAGACCCAGTACTTC
NA,TRBJ2-7,NA,TRBV5-4,CASSLVHGSSYEQYF,TGTGCCAGCAGCCTCGTTCACGGAAGCTCCTACGAGCAGTACTTC
NA,TRBJ2-1,NA,TRBV6-6,CASNRGLRDYNEQFF,TGTGCCAGCAACAGAGGGCTCAGGGATTACAATGAGCAGTTCTTC
few,TRBJ2-2,TRBD2,TRBV7-9,CASRIAGADTGELFF,TGTGCCAGCAGAATAGCGGGGGCCGACACCGGGGAGCTGTTTTTT
few,TRBJ1-4,NA,TRBV18,CASSPRKENEKLFF,TGTGCCAGCTCACCACGGAAGGAGAATGAAAAACTGTTTTTT
few,TRBJ2-1,TRBD2,TRBV4-2,CASSTSGTYNEQFF,TGTGCCAGCAGTACTAGCGGGACCTACAATGAGCAGTTCTTC
few,TRBJ2-5,TRBD1,TRBV4-3,CASSRTGGFTETQYF,TGCGCCAGCAGCCGGACAGGGGGCTTTACAGAGACCCAGTACTTC
few,TRBJ1-3,NA,TRBV5-6,CASSLGHTIYF,TGTGCCAGCAGCTTGGGTCACACCATATATTTT
NA,TRBJ2-1,TRBD1,TRBV6-6,CASRSEYRGDEQFF,TGTGCCAGCAGGTCCGAATACAGGGGCGATGAGCAGTTCTTC
few,TRBJ2-5,NA,TRBV28,CATHRDYETQYF,TGTGCCACCCACCGGGATTACGAGACCCAGTACTTC
few,TRBJ2-3,NA,TRBV27,CASSSGLFFSHTQYF,TGTGCCAGCAGCTCCGGACTATTCTTTTCCCATACGCAGTATTTT
NA,TRBJ2-3,TRBD2,TRBV27,CASSSSGVDTQYF,TGTGCCAGCAGTTCTAGCGGGGTGGATACGCAGTATTTT
NA,TRBJ1-1,TRBD1,TRBV6-6,CASSYQGANTEAFF,TGTGCCAGCAGTTACCAGGGGGCGAACACTGAAGCTTTCTTT
NA,TRBJ2-3,TRBD1,TRBV18,CASSPTWGRTGTAMYF,TGTGCCAGCTCCCCGACTTGGGGCAGGACCGGGACAGCGATGTATTTT
NA,TRBJ2-5,NA,TRBV9,CASSHQGREETQYF,TGTGCCAGCAGCCACCAGGGGCGAGAGGAGACCCAGTACTTC
NA,TRBJ2-7,TRBD2,TRBV11-1,CASSHTSGTSYEQYF,TGTGCCAGCAGTCATACTAGCGGTACTTCCTACGAGCAGTACTTC
NA,TRBJ2-7,NA,TRBV6-6,CASSYSIGGGFREQYF,TGTGCCAGCAGTTACTCGATAGGAGGGGGGTTTCGCGAGCAGTACTTC
few,TRBJ2-1,NA,TRBV7-9,CASSLMSEQFF,TGTGCCAGCAGCTTAATGAGTGAGCAGTTCTTC
few,TRBJ2-1,NA,TRBV5-8,CASSLSGQMYNEQFF,TGTGCCAGCAGCTTATCAGGCCAGATGTACAATGAGCAGTTCTTC
NA,TRBJ1-1,TRBD1,TRBV5-6,CASSYRGGGRTEAFF,TGTGCCAGCAGCTATCGAGGGGGCGGGAGGACTGAAGCTTTCTTT
NA,TRBJ2-7,NA,TRBV2,CASSPISTVSEQYF,TGTGCCAGCAGCCCAATCTCGACAGTTTCCGAGCAGTACTTC
few,TRBJ1-2,NA,TRBV2,CASSVSRDLNYGYTF,TGTGCCAGCAGTGTGTCCAGGGACTTAAACTATGGCTACACCTTC
NA,TRBJ2-5,NA,TRBV29-1,CSVGALEASLPQYF,TGCAGCGTTGGGGCCCTAGAAGCTAGTCTCCCCCAGTACTTC
NA,TRBJ1-1,NA,TRBV5-1,CASSPIGVGNTEAFF,TGCGCCAGCAGCCCGATCGGGGTCGGGAACACTGAAGCTTTCTTT
NA,TRBJ2-2,NA,TRBV4-2,CASRHTENTGELFF,TGTGCCAGCAGACACACCGAGAACACCGGGGAGCTGTTTTTT